This T cell receptor (beta chain) was identified during a study of blood T cells in healthy people across ages. For the second PCR, which ran for roughly 6 to 12 cycles, a sample-barcoded 5' primer and a J-beta primer mix were used. TCRdb redid the calling of the 5' RACE reads with MiXCR, one entry per CDR3 protein. This sample has about 540,000 distinct CDR3 sequences, with nearly 25% found just once. No fewer than 5.5 micrograms of total RNA were isolated from every sample. This clonotype has more than one count but fewer than ten. Its matching antigen is unknown. Whole-study results and caveats: Conclusively comparing naive with antigen-experienced cells was impossible with unsorted PBMCs.

Trimming stripped 4 bases from V and 4 bases from J, with 13 bases between. CDR3 length equals 14 residues. CDR1 and CDR2 from the germline V gene are SNHLY and FYNNEI. In addition, the sample was reused for a study of T cells of mothers and their children. From that paper: Every mother supplied over 9.5 million TCR beta CDR3 reads and every child a few million. The authors found no persistent microchimeric T cell clones.

The chain combines TRBV2 with TRBJ1-1, with D possibly matching TRBD1 (6 bases). Sequenced input: blood. The TCR comes from a boy under 18 in good health. The CDR3 nucleotides are TGTGCCAGCAGTGTACCGGGGGCGAGCACTGAAGCTTTCTTT. This sequence encodes CASSVPGASTEAFF. Full variable domain (missing parts from reference TRBV2 and TRBJ1-1): EPEVTQTPSHQVTQMGQEVILRCVPISNHLYFYWYRQILGQKVEFLVSFYNNEISEKSEIFDDQFSVERPDGSNFTLKIRSTKLEDSAMYFCASSVPGASTEAFFGQGTRLTVV.